Each of the 10 T cell receptor beta chains below was sequenced from the same sample in a study of T cell responses to AZD1222 COVID-19 vaccine. This table comes from immunoSEQ multiplex PCR, and its TCRdb copy is limited to in-frame clones, with some not included. The sample has 150,000 to 200,000 clones, around 92% seen once. Sequencing was performed on peripheral blood, taken on day 0 of AZD1222 vaccination. All receptors derive from an adult in good health.

This chain uses TRBV5-1 with TRBJ2-3, with D possibly being TRBD1 (6 bases). V lost 4 bases to trimming and J lost 1 base, with 16 bases between them. The germline V gene encodes CDR1 SGHRS and CDR2 YFSETQ. The CDR3 has 16 residues. In DNA, the CDR3 is TGCGCCAGCAGCCTCCTAACAGGGAGTGGCACAGATACGCAGTATTTT. The encoded protein is CASSLLTGSGTDTQYF.

This clone was counted once. J is TRBJ1-4 and V is TRBV6-5, with D maybe TRBD1 (6 bases). CDR1 is MNHEY and CDR2 is SVGAGI in the germline V gene. The V and J ends lost 0 bases and 7 bases respectively, with 12 bases between them. The CDR3 is made up of 15 amino acids. In DNA form, the CDR3 reads TGTGCCAGCAGTTACTCAGGAGGGGGTGGTGAAAAACTGTTTTTT. It translates to CASSYSGGGGEKLFF.

V usage is TRBV15 and J usage is TRBJ2-7, with 10 bases that match TRBD1. The germline gives CDR1 LNHNV, CDR2 YYDKDF (reference sequence). The CDR3 covers 16 residues. V was pared by 5 bases and J by 2 bases, with 9 bases of the junction left unmatched. The CDR3 sequence is CATSGYLGTGAYEQYF. In nucleotides, the CDR3 is TGTGCCACCAGCGGGTACCTCGGGACAGGGGCCTACGAGCAGTACTTC.

The chain couples TRBV19 to TRBJ2-2; D is perhaps TRBD1 (5 bases). CDR1 LNHDA and CDR2 SQIVND come from the germline V gene (reference sequence). The CDR3 is made up of 17 amino acids. Trimming pared 3 bases from V and 0 bases from J, leaving 14 bases between. The CDR3 spells CASSIVGVTSNTGELFF. The DNA of the CDR3 is TGTGCCAGTAGTATTGTAGGGGTTACCTCGAACACCGGGGAGCTGTTTTTT.

The chain uses TRBV6-5 and TRBJ2-1; D is undetermined. Between the trimmed V and J ends, which lost 6 bases and 1 base, there was a span of 10 bases. In germline, CDR1 is MNHEY, CDR2 SVGAGI. The CDR3 is 14 amino acids. CDR3 nucleotide sequence: TGTGCCAGCAGCTACGAGCTGTCCTACAATGAGCAGTTCTTC. The encoded protein is CASSYELSYNEQFF.

The chain uses TRBV7-6 and TRBJ2-2; D gene uncertain. V lost 4 bases and J 4 bases, leaving 10 bases between the germline ends. The CDR3 is made up of 14 amino acids. The germline V gene encodes CDR1 SGHVS and CDR2 FNYEAQ. The CDR3 loop is CASSSGDLTGELFF. The CDR3 nucleotides are TGTGCCAGCAGCTCCGGAGACCTCACCGGGGAGCTGTTTTTT.

The chain recombines TRBV3-1 (or the pseudogene TRBV3-2) with TRBJ1-2; perhaps TRBD1 as D (6 bases). Germline V CDR1 and CDR2: LGHDT, YNNKEL (reference sequence). CDR3 length: 15 residues. Trimming left V 6 bases short and J 12 bases short, with 26 bases between. The CDR3 DNA reads TGTGCCAGCAGAACCCCCCCAGCAGGTCTGGGGGGCCACACCTTC. This gives the protein CASRTPPAGLGGHTF.

The chain carries TRBV7-9 and TRBJ1-3; D gene ambiguous. CDR1 is SEHNR and CDR2 is FQNEAQ in the germline V gene (reference sequence). The CDR3 is 17 residues long. V lost 3 bases and J 0 bases, leaving 15 bases between the germline ends. This CDR3 is CASSFPPGGNSGNTIYF. The CDR3 nucleotides are TGTGCCAGCAGCTTTCCCCCGGGCGGGAACTCTGGAAACACCATATATTTT. Combining the CDR3 with reference TRBV7-9 and TRBJ1-3 gives the whole variable domain DTGVSQNPRHKITKRGQNVTFRCDPISEHNRLYWYRQTLGQGPEFLTYFQNEAQLEKSRLLSDRFSAERPKGSFSTLEIQRTEQGDSAMYLCASSFPPGGNSGNTIYFGEGSWLTVV.

V gene TRBV7-8 combines with J gene TRBJ1-5; D unclear. Between the trimmed V and J ends, which lost 8 bases and 0 bases, there was a span of 8 bases. This CDR3 has 13 residues. Germline values: CDR1 SGHVS, CDR2 FQNEAQ. The CDR3 DNA sequence: TGTGCCAGCTCGTGGTATAGCAATCAGCCCCAGCATTTT. It encodes CASSWYSNQPQHF.

CDR3 DNA sequence: TGCGCCAGCGGGCAGCGGGGTTTGGGGGAGCTGTTTTTT. It is translated as CASGQRGLGELFF. V gene TRBV10-1 combines with J gene TRBJ2-2; 7 nucleotides line up with TRBD2. Germline CDR1 WNHNN, CDR2 SYGVQD (reference sequence). The CDR3 extends over 13 amino acids. V gave up 8 bases and J gave up 8 bases; unmatched junction bases: 8.